The clone carrying this TCR beta chain was counted a single time. The data were taken from a study of blood T cell repertoires in COVID-19. Whole-study context: COVID-19 samples, acute and convalescent, were from the United States, Italy and Spain. PBMCs, B-cell-depleted T cells, or T cells provided the cDNA or gDNA that made up the material.

CDR3 length: 14 amino acids. Germline V CDR1 and CDR2: GTSNPN, SVGIG (reference sequence). V was shortened by 3 bases and J by 6 bases, with 15 bases between the two germline ends. Original processing methods: The authors estimated nucleated cell counts from reference gene primer amplification. Produced via immunoSEQ multiplex PCR; TCRdb's table is partial and in-frame only. V and J calls and clone size come straight from that table; D and trimming were deduced from the DNA. The sample has more than 200,000 clones; approximately 86% are singletons. The sample was peripheral blood. The chain has TRBV30 and TRBJ2-1; TRBD1 might be the D (5 bases). This TCR was sampled from a man aged 40-49 years with acute or convalescent COVID-19. The CDR3 protein is CAWRRSGARNEQFF. CDR3 coding DNA: TGTGCCTGGAGGCGAAGTGGGGCGCGCAATGAGCAGTTCTTC.